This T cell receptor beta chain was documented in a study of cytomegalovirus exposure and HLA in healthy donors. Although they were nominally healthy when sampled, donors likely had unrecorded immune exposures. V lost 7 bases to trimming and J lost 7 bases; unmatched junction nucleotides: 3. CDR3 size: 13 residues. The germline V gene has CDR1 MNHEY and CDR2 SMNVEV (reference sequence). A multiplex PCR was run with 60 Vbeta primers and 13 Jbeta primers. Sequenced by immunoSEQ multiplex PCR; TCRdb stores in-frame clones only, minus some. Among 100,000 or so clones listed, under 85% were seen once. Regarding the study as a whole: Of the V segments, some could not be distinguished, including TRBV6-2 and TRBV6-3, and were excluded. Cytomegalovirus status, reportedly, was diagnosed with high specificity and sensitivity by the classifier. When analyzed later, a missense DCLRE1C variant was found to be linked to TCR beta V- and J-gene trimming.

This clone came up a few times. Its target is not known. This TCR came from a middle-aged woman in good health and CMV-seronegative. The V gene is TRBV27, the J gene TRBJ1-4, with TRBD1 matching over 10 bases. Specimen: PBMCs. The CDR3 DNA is TGTGCCAGCATGACAGGGGGCTCTGAAAAACTGTTTTTT. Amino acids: CASMTGGSEKLFF.